This T cell receptor (beta chain) came from a study of shared clonotypes between healthy human individuals (TCRdb year 2020). Concerning the study at large: Three men and a couple of women, aged 18 to 49 years, made up the cohort. Libraries were prepared and TCR repertoires were sequenced by different laboratories using diverse techniques, in order to increase sequencing depth and limit assay-specific biases. Per donor, three plates each were used for CD4 naive and CD4 memory, two for CD8 naive, and one for CD8 memory. The study deeply sequenced blood TCR repertoires of about 5 healthy adults to estimate repertoire size and the extent of clonotype sharing between individuals. Per donor, leukapheresis produced somewhere between about 0.85 and 10 billion PBMCs. What the work shows at the level of the full study, not this receptor alone: Pairwise subsampling indicated that sequencing depth was expected to affect the degree of clonotype sharing among donors. The small number of donors limited the genetic and exposure-history diversity represented. Compared with non-shared clonotypes, the clonotypes found in all four sorted-subset donors had higher generation probabilities. Only blood was sampled, and tissue TCR repertoires likely differ from those in blood. Rarefaction of sorted-subset datasets indicated incomplete sequencing despite the large sequencing depth. Estimated clonotype richness was generally larger for naive than for memory subsets. Sharing across a handful of donors was observed for approximately 5% of naive CD4, around 3.5% of naive CD8, 2% to 2.5% of memory CD4, and roughly 0.4% of memory CD8 clonotypes.

Using the deep immunoSEQ assay, TCR CDR3 regions were amplified from genomic DNA by multiplex PCR. For each cell subset, the extracted genomic DNA was distributed evenly across all wells of several immunoSEQ 96-well plates, and each plate served as one replicate. For sorted subsets, each replicate PCR was loaded with 200 ng genomic DNA, equivalent to approximately 27,000 T cell genomes. The purified libraries were quantified using a Qubit 3.0 fluorometer, sized with a Bioanalyzer 2100, and then quantified again using the KAPA Library Quantification kit. Every immunoSEQ 96-well plate was sequenced on a dedicated single-read 150-cycle Illumina NextSeq 550 flow cell. Per the authors' processing: Because only junctional sequences without quality scores were contained in the immunoSEQ output, filtering matching that applied to full-length reads could not be performed. Sequences were annotated with PyIR, a Python wrapper for IgBLAST v1.9, using IMGT germline references to assign V/J genes and CDR3. Reads with weak V/J assignments (E-value above 1e-6), missing CDR3, stop codons, out-of-frame junctions, or ambiguous translated residues were removed. V3J clonotypes were defined as sequences sharing an identical inferred V gene, J gene, and CDR3 amino acid sequence. Percentage overlap between repertoires was computed as shared unique clonotypes divided by the size of the smaller repertoire. RTK rarefaction, the Chao1 estimator, and Recon v2.1 estimates of unobserved clonotypes were used to assess repertoire richness. Generation probabilities for all TCRbeta clonotypes obtained by the gDNA method from several donors were computed using OLGA. The table comes from immuneACCESS by way of TCRdb, which keeps in-frame sequences with V and J called. Part of the clones is missing from these tables; in studies checked, under half for an unresolved V gene and the rest for unknown reasons. V and J calls and clone size follow that table, whereas D and trimming were derived from the DNA. Present in this sample are about 600,000 clones, just under 97% of which were seen just once. Of the sample, 0.11% falls within the top ten clones.

In regard to this clone: Its antigen is currently not known. Per-nucleotide qualities are absent, and no much larger clonotype sits a single base away.

From a lookup of the germline V gene (reference sequence), CDR1 and CDR2 are PRHDT and FYEKMQ. Trimming removed 3 bases from V and 1 base from J, leaving 13 bases between the germline ends. The CDR3, from cysteine to phenylalanine, totals 15 residues. Just CDR3 DNA is preserved here, 45 bases in frame from base 1. CD8 naive samples were CD45RO-negative cells positively selected for CCR7, giving a CD45RA+CCR7+ population that excluded TemRA cells. The donors were healthy, HIV-negative adults who had no recently reported acute infections or vaccinations. Every donor was a Caucasian adult living in Nashville, Tennessee, USA. Blood was obtained by leukapheresis, after which PBMCs were separated by Ficoll-Histopaque density gradient centrifugation and cryopreserved in liquid nitrogen vapor phase. Analytical flow cytometry was used to check the purity and quantity of each magnetically sorted T cell population. Each sorted fraction had its genomic DNA isolated and then quantified by UV absorbance on a Nanodrop 2000c.

The rearrangement joined TRBV13 to TRBJ2-7; the D gene is unclear. Sequences were obtained from naive CD8+ T cells sorted from blood. The cell subset or site label of this sample denotes: CD45RA+CCR7+. The clonotype comes from a young woman in good health. The CDR3 region has the sequence CASSFGPNESYEQYF. The DNA sequence is as follows: TGTGCCAGCAGCTTCGGCCCAAATGAATCCTACGAGCAGTACTTC. With all but the CDR3 taken from the reference TRBV13 and TRBJ2-7 genes, the full variable domain is: AAGVIQSPRHLIKEKRETATLKCYPIPRHDTVYWYQQGPGQDPQFLISFYEKMQSDKGSIPDRFSAQQFSDYHSELNMSSLELGDSALYFCASSFGPNESYEQYFGPGTRLTVT.